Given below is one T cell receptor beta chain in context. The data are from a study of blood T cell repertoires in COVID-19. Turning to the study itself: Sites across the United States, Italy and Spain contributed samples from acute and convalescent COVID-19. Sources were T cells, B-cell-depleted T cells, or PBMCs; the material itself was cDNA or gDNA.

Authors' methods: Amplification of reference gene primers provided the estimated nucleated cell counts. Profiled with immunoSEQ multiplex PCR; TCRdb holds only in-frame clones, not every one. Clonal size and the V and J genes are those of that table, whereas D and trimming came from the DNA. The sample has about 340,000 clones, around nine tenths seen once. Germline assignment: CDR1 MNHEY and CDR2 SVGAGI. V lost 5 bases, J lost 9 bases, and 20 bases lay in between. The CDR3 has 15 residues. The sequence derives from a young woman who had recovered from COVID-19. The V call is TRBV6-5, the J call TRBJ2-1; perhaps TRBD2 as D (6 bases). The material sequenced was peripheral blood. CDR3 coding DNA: TGTGCCAGCAGTCGTGACTCCGGGACTTATGGTGAGCAGTTCTTC. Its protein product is CASSRDSGTYGEQFF.